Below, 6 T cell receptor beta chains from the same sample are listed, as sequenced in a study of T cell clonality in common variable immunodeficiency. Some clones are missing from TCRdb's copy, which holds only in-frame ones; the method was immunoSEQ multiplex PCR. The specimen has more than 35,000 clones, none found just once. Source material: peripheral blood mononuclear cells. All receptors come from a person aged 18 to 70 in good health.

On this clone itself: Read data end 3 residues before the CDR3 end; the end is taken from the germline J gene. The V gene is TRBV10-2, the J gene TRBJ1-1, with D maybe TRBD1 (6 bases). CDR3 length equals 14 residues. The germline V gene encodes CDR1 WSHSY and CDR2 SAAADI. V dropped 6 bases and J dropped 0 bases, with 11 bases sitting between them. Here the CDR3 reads CASRAGQLNTEAFF. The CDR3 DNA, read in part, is TGCGCCAGCAGGGCCGGACAGCTGAACACTGAA.

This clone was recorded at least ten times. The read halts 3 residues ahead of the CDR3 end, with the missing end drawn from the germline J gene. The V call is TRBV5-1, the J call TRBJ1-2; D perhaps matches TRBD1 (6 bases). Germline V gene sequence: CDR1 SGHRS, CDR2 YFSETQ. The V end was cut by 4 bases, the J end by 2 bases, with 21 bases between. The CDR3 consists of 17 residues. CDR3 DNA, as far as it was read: TGCGCCAGCAGCCTAATTAGCTCCAGGGGAAGGAACTATGGC. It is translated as CASSLISSRGRNYG. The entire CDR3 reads CASSLISSRGRNYGYTF. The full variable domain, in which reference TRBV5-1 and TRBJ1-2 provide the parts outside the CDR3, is KAGVTQTPRYLIKTRGQQVTLSCSPISGHRSVSWYQQTPGQGLQFLFEYFSETQRNKGNFPGRFSGRQFSNSRSEMNVSTLELGDSALYLCASSLISSRGRNYGYTFGSGTRLTVV.

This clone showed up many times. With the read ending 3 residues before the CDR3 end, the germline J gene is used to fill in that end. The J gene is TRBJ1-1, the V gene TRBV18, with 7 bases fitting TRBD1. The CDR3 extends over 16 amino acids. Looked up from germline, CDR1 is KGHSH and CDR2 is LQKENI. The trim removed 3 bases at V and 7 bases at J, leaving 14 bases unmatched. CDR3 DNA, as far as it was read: TGTGCCAGCTCACCGTCAACTAGGGACAGCACTATTGAA. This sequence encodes CASSPSTRDSTIE. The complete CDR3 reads CASSPSTRDSTIEAFF.

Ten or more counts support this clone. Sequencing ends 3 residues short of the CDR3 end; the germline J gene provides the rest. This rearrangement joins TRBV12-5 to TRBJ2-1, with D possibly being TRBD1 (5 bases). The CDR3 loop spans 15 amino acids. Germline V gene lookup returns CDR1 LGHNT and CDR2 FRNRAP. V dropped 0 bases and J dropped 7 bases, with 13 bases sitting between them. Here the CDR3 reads CASGLVLGPGNEQFF. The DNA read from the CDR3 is TGTGCTAGTGGTTTGGTACTGGGGCCGGGTAATGAG.

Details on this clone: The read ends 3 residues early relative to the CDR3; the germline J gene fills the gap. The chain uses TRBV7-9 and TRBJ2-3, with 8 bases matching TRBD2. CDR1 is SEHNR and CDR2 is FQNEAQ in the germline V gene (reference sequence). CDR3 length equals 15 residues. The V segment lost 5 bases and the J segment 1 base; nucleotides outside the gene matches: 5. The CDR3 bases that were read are TGTGCCAGCAGCCCTAGCGGGTTAGGCACAGATACG. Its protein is CASSPSGLGTDT. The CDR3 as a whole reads CASSPSGLGTDTQYF.

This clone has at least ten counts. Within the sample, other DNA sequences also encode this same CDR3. This chain's CDR3 is CASSLGAASSYNEQFF. The DNA read from the CDR3 is TGTGCCAGCAGCTTGGGAGCGGCCAGCTCCTACAATGAG. The chain joins TRBV5-4 to TRBJ2-1; tentative D call: TRBD2 (5 bases). The sequenced fragment ends 3 residues before the CDR3 boundary, so the rest is inferred from the germline J gene. Trimming removed 0 bases at V and 0 bases at J, with 10 bases between. Germline V gene sequence: CDR1 SGHNT, CDR2 YYREEE (reference sequence). The length of the CDR3 is 16 residues.